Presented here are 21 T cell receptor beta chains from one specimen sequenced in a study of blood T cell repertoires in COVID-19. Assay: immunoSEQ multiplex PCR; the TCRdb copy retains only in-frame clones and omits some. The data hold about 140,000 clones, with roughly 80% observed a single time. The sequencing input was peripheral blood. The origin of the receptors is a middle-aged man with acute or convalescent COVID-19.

For the CDR3, the DNA is TGTGCCAGCAGCTTCGGGGGGGGGATCCAAGAGACCCAGTACTTC. Amino acids: CASSFGGGIQETQYF. This sequence joins TRBV7-6 and TRBJ2-5, with 8 bases lining up with TRBD2. This CDR3 comprises 15 residues. With 3 bases clipped from V and 1 base from J, the junction kept 4 bases outside the gene matches. Germline CDR1 and CDR2: SGHVS and FNYEAQ.

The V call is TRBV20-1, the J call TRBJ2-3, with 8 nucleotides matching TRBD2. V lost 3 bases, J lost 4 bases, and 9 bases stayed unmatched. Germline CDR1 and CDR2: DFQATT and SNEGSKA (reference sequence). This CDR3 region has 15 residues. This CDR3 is CSASRPSGGADTQYF. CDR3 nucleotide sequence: TGCAGTGCTAGTAGGCCCAGCGGGGGAGCAGATACGCAGTATTTT.

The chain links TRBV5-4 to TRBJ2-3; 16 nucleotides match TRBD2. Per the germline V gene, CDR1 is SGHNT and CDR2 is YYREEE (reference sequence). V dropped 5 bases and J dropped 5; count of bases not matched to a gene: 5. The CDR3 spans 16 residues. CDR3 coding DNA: TGTGCCAGCAGTCCGGGACTAGCGGGGGGGCTAGATACGCAGTATTTT. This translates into CASSPGLAGGLDTQYF.

The CDR3 sequence is CASSKFFPGKSVVGVGDNQPQHF. The CDR3 DNA reads as TGTGCCAGCAGCAAATTCTTCCCGGGGAAGAGTGTCGTGGGAGTGGGAGACAATCAGCCCCAGCATTTT. The chain joins TRBV21-1 to TRBJ1-5. TRBV21-1 corresponds to a pseudogene. The CDR3 is 23 residues long.

The CDR3 DNA reads as TGTGCCAGCAGCGTATCTCCGGCCAGGGCAGATACCTCACCCCTCCACTTT. This translates into CASSVSPARADTSPLHF. V and J are TRBV9 and TRBJ1-6; TRBD1 might be the D (5 bases). In germline, CDR1 is SGDLS, CDR2 YYNGEE. The CDR3 runs to 17 residues. Trimming cost V 1 base and J 10 bases, with 21 bases left between them.

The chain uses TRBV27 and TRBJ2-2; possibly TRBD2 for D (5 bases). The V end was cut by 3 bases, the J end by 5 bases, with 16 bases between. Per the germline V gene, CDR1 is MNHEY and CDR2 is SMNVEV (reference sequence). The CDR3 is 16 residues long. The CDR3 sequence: CASSLGERALTGELFF. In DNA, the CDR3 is TGTGCCAGCAGTTTGGGTGAGAGGGCGTTAACCGGGGAGCTGTTTTTT.

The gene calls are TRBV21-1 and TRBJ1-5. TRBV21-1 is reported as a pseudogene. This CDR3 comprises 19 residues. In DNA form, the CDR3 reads TGTGCCAGCAGCAAAGCAGGTACGGCGGAACTGGTCAGCAATCAGCCCCAGCATTTT. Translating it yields CASSKAGTAELVSNQPQHF.

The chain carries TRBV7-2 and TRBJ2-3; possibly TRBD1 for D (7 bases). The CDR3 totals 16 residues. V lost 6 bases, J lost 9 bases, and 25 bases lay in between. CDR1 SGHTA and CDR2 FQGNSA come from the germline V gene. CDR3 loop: CASSIGGGDGRTTQYF. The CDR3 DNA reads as TGTGCCAGCAGTATAGGGGGCGGGGACGGCCGGACGACGCAGTATTTT.

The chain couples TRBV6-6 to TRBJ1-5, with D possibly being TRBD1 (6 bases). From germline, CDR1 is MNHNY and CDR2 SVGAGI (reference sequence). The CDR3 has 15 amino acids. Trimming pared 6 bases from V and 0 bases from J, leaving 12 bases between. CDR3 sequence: CASRGVGASNQPQHF. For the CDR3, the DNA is TGTGCCAGCAGAGGCGTGGGGGCTAGCAATCAGCCCCAGCATTTT.

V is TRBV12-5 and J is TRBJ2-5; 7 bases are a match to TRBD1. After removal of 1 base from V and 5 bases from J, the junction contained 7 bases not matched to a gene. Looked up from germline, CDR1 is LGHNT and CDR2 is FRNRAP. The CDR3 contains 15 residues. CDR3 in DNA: TGTGCTAGTGGTTTGGACGGGGCCAGGGGGGAGACCCAGTACTTC. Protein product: CASGLDGARGETQYF.

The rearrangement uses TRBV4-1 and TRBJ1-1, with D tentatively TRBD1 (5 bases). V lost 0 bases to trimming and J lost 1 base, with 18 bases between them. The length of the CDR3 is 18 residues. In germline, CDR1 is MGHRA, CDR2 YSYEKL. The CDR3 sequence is CASSQEVIREGANTEAFF. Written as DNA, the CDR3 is TGCGCCAGCAGCCAAGAGGTAATAAGAGAAGGGGCGAACACTGAAGCTTTCTTT.

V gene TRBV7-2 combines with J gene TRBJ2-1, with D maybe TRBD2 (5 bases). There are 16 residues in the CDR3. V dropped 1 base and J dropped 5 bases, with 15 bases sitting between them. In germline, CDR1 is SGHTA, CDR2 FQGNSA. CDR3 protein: CASSLGVASGDNEQFF. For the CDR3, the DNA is TGTGCCAGCAGCTTAGGTGTAGCGTCCGGGGACAATGAGCAGTTCTTC. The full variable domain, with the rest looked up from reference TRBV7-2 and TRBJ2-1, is GAGVSQSPSNKVTEKGKDVELRCDPISGHTALYWYRQSLGQGLEFLIYFQGNSAPDKSGLPSDRFSAERTGGSVSTLTIQRTQQEDSAVYLCASSLGVASGDNEQFFGPGTRLTVL.

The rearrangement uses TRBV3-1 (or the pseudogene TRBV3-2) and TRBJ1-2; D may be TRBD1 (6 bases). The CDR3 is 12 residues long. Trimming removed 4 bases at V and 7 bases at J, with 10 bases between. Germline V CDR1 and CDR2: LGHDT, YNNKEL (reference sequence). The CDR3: CASSPTGSGYTF. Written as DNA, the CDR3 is TGTGCCAGCAGCCCTACAGGGTCTGGCTACACCTTC.

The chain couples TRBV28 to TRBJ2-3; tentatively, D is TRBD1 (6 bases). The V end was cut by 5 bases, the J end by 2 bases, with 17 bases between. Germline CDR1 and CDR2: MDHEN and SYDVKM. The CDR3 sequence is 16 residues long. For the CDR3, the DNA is TGTGCCAGCAGTCCTCCTAGGGGGTGGGACACAGATACGCAGTATTTT. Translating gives CASSPPRGWDTDTQYF.

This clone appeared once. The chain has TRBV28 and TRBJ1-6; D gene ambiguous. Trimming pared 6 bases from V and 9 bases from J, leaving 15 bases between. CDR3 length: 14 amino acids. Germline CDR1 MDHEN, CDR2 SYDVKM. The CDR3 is CASRPARESSPLHF. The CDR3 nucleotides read TGTGCCAGCAGGCCTGCCCGTGAGAGTTCACCCCTCCACTTT.

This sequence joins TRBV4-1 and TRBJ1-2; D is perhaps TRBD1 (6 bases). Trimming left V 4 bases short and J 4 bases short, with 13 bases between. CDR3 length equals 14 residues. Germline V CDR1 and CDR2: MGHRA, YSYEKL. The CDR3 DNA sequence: TGCGCCAGCAGCCCTGCAGGGGAAGGCTATGGCTACACCTTC. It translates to CASSPAGEGYGYTF.

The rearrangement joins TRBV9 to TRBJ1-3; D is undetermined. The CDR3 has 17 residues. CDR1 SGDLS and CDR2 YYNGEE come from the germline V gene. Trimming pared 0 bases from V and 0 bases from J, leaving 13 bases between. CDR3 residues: CASSVAPALISGNTIYF. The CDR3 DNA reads TGTGCCAGCAGCGTAGCCCCTGCGCTGATCTCTGGAAACACCATATATTTT.

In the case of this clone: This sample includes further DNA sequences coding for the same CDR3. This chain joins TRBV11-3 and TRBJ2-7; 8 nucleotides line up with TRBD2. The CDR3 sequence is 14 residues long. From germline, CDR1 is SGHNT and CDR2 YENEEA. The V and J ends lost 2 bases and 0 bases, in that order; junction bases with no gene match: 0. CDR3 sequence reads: CASSLSGGSYEQYF. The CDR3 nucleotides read TGTGCCAGCAGCTTAAGCGGGGGCTCCTACGAGCAGTACTTC. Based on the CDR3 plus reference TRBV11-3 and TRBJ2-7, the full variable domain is EAGVVQSPRYKIIEKKQPVAFWCNPISGHNTLYWYLQNLGQGPELLIRYENEEAVDDSQLPKDRFSAERLKGVDSTLKIQPAELGDSAVYLCASSLSGGSYEQYFGPGTRLTVT.

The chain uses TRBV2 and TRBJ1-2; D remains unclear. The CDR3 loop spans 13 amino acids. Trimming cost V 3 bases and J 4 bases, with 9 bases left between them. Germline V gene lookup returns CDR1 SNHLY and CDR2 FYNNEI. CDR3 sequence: CASSESGLYGYTF. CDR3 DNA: TGTGCCAGCAGTGAGTCAGGCCTCTATGGCTACACCTTC.

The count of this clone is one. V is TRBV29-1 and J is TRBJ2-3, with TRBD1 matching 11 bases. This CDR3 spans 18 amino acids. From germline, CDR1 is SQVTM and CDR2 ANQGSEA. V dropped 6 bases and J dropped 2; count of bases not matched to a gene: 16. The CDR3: CSVGGQGATAGATDTQYF. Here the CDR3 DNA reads TGCAGCGTCGGCGGACAGGGGGCTACTGCGGGGGCCACAGATACGCAGTATTTT.

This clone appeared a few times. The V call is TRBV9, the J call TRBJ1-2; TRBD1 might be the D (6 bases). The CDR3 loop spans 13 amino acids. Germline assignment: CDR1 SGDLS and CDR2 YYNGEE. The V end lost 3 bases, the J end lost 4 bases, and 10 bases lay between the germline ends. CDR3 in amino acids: CASSEGVLYGYTF. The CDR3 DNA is TGTGCCAGCAGCGAGGGGGTCCTCTATGGCTACACCTTC.